Shown below are 18 T cell receptor beta chains from a single sample sequenced in a study of T cells after yellow fever vaccination. One entry per CDR3 protein, called by TCRdb with MiXCR from the 5' RACE reads. The sample lists a few hundred thousand distinct CDR3 sequences, over 8% occurring once. The starting material was PBMCs, obtained on the day of the first yellow fever vaccination. Source of these receptors: a man aged 18 to 30 who received the YFV17D yellow fever vaccine.

This clonotype was picked up many times. This chain joins TRBV18 and TRBJ2-3; D may be TRBD1 (6 bases). Germline lookup yields CDR1 KGHSH and CDR2 LQKENI. Between the trimmed V and J ends, which lost 5 bases and 5 bases, there was a span of 17 bases. The CDR3 covers 15 residues. CDR3 sequence: CASSTTGSTRDTQYF. The DNA for the CDR3 is TGTGCCAGCTCAACAACAGGGTCAACCCGAGATACGCAGTATTTT.

The V call is TRBV9, the J call TRBJ1-3; D gene unclear. The germline gives CDR1 SGDLS, CDR2 YYNGEE. This CDR3 comprises 15 residues. V was pared by 2 bases and J by 0 bases, with 9 bases between. In nucleotides, the CDR3 is TGTGCCAGCAGCGTCGACTCCTCCTCTGGAAACACCATATATTTT. It translates to CASSVDSSSGNTIYF. The entire variable domain, with the rest obtained from reference TRBV9 and TRBJ1-3, is as follows: DSGVTQTPKHLITATGQRVTLRCSPRSGDLSVYWYQQSLDQGLQFLIQYYNGEERAKGNILERFSAQQFPDLHSELNLSSLELGDSALYFCASSVDSSSGNTIYFGEGSWLTVV.

The gene calls are TRBV12-3 or TRBV12-4 and TRBJ2-5; 8 bases agree with TRBD2. The CDR3 length is 15 residues. The J segment lost 3 bases and the V segment lost 6 bases, leaving 9 bases of the junction unmatched. Here the CDR3 reads CASSTTGTSKETQYF. CDR3 nucleotide sequence: TGTGCCAGCAGCACAACCGGGACTAGTAAAGAGACCCAGTACTTC.

The gene calls are TRBV5-1 and TRBJ1-2; TRBD1 agrees at 7 bases. J gave up 0 bases and V 4 bases, and 9 bases lay outside the gene matches. The germline CDR1 and CDR2 sequences are SGHRS and YFSETQ. This CDR3 is 16 amino acids long. The CDR3 is CASSVGWTGANYGYTF. The CDR3 region has the DNA TGCGCCAGCAGCGTGGGGTGGACAGGTGCTAACTATGGCTACACCTTC. The entire variable domain, with the rest obtained from reference TRBV5-1 and TRBJ1-2, is as follows: KAGVTQTPRYLIKTRGQQVTLSCSPISGHRSVSWYQQTPGQGLQFLFEYFSETQRNKGNFPGRFSGRQFSNSRSEMNVSTLELGDSALYLCASSVGWTGANYGYTFGSGTRLTVV.

This clonotype was found a few times. This sequence joins TRBV19 and TRBJ2-2, with 7 bases identical to TRBD1. The CDR3 runs 15 residues. Germline V gene data show CDR1 as LNHDA and CDR2 as SQIVND (reference sequence). Germline trimming cut 4 bases from V and 5 bases from J; bases unmatched to any gene: 7. The CDR3 loop reads CASSSSDRATGELFF. In DNA form, the CDR3 reads TGTGCCAGTAGTAGCTCCGACAGGGCGACCGGGGAGCTGTTTTTT.

This clonotype has just a few counts. The V and J genes are TRBV4-1 and TRBJ2-7, with TRBD1 matching over 9 bases. The V segment lost 8 bases and the J segment 4 bases; nucleotides outside the gene matches: 9. Germline CDR1 reads MGHRA; CDR2 reads YSYEKL. The CDR3 contains 14 residues. The CDR3 spells CASGPGQGSYEQYF. In nucleotides, the CDR3 is TGCGCCAGCGGCCCTGGACAGGGGAGTTACGAGCAGTACTTC.

Concerning this clonotype: A much more abundant neighbour one base away suggests this may be a read error. The rearrangement links TRBV7-2 to TRBJ2-3, with D tentatively TRBD1 (5 bases). In germline, CDR1 is SGHTA, CDR2 FQGNSA. The CDR3 has 15 amino acids. The CDR3 region is CASSYLGHRTDTLYF. The CDR3 bases are TGTGCCAGCAGCTATCTTGGACACCGCACAGATACGCTGTATTTT. Full variable domain (rest looked up from reference TRBV7-2 and TRBJ2-3): GAGVSQSPSNKVTEKGKDVELRCDPISGHTALYWYRQSLGQGLEFLIYFQGNSAPDKSGLPSDRFSAERTGGSVSTLTIQRTQQEDSAVYLCASSYLGHRTDTLYFGPGTRLTVL.

This clonotype was observed a few times. The chain employs TRBV5-1 and TRBJ1-2, with a tentative D call TRBD1 (6 bases). V was cut by 4 bases and J by 4 bases, with 17 bases left in between. Germline CDR1 and CDR2: SGHRS and YFSETQ. The CDR3 consists of 15 residues. The CDR3 nucleotides read TGCGCCAGCAGCGCAGGGGACGGAGGGTTCTATGGCTACACCTTC. It yields the protein CASSAGDGGFYGYTF.

The V call is TRBV19, the J call TRBJ2-5, with 9 positions matching TRBD2. The germline CDR1 and CDR2 sequences are LNHDA and SQIVND (reference sequence). CDR3 length: 14 amino acids. V lost 7 bases to trimming and J lost 1 base; unmatched junction nucleotides: 4. The CDR3 DNA reads as TGTGCCAGTACTGGTAGCGGGGGCCAAGAGACCCAGTACTTC. It encodes CASTGSGGQETQYF.

This clonotype was counted only a few times. This rearrangement joins TRBV5-1 to TRBJ2-1; 7 bases line up with TRBD1. Trimming removed 0 bases from V and 10 bases from J; junction bases left unmatched: 7. The CDR3 sequence is 14 residues long. Germline lookup yields CDR1 SGHRS and CDR2 YFSETQ. The CDR3 region is CASSLVDRAGEQFF. The CDR3 region has the DNA TGCGCCAGCAGCTTGGTAGACAGGGCAGGGGAGCAGTTCTTC.

This clonotype has more than one count but fewer than ten. The chain is built from TRBV4-3 and TRBJ1-2, with D tentatively TRBD1 (5 bases). The CDR3 sequence is 15 residues long. Germline lookup yields CDR1 LGHNA and CDR2 YSLEER. V was clipped by 0 bases and J by 2 bases, with 10 bases between them. The CDR3 loop reads CASSQDDSANYGYTF. The CDR3 DNA reads TGCGCCAGCAGCCAAGACGACAGTGCGAACTATGGCTACACCTTC.

The chain recombines TRBV15 with TRBJ1-6; no reliable D call. V was clipped by 3 bases and J by 4 bases, with 7 bases between them. Germline CDR1 is LNHNV and CDR2 is YYDKDF (reference sequence). This CDR3 has 14 amino acids. CDR3 bases: TGTGCCACCAGCAGGGGAGGGTATAATTCACCCCTCCACTTT. As protein: CATSRGGYNSPLHF.

This clonotype was observed a handful of times. The J gene is TRBJ2-2, the V gene TRBV9, with D perhaps TRBD2 (7 bases). The CDR3 covers 15 residues. Germline V gives CDR1 SGDLS, CDR2 YYNGEE. Deletions cut 4 bases from V and 5 bases from J, with 15 bases between. DNA of the CDR3: TGTGCCAGCAGCCTCCGTAAGGGGGGGACCGGGGAGCTGTTTTTT. As protein: CASSLRKGGTGELFF.

This clonotype was found many times. The chain recombines TRBV18 with TRBJ2-6; D perhaps matches TRBD1 (5 bases). The CDR3 consists of 14 residues. V shed 8 bases and J shed 1 base, with 9 bases lying between them. In germline, CDR1 is KGHSH, CDR2 LQKENI. CDR3 sequence: CASSPGSGANVLTF. The DNA for the CDR3 is TGTGCCAGCAGCCCAGGGTCTGGGGCCAACGTCCTGACTTTC.

This clonotype came up many times. The chain employs TRBV7-9 and TRBJ1-5; tentative D call: TRBD1 (6 bases). Germline assignment: CDR1 SEHNR and CDR2 FQNEAQ (reference sequence). V was trimmed by 2 bases and J by 5 bases, leaving 13 bases between them. CDR3 length: 15 amino acids. For the CDR3, the DNA is TGTGCCAGCAGCTTATTTGCAGGGGCCGATCAGCCCCAGCATTTT. Translated: CASSLFAGADQPQHF.

The chain joins TRBV20-1 to TRBJ2-3; 10 bases map to TRBD2. The CDR3 loop spans 14 amino acids. With V trimmed by 6 bases and J by 5 bases, 8 bases remained unmatched. The germline CDR1 and CDR2 sequences are DFQATT and SNEGSKA (reference sequence). The CDR3 coding sequence is TGCAGTGCAAGCGGGGGGGCGAGTGGAGATACGCAGTATTTT. Protein product: CSASGGASGDTQYF.

CDR3 residues: CSVPGIGGGEQFF. The CDR3 DNA follows: TGCAGTGTGCCTGGGATCGGGGGGGGTGAGCAGTTCTTC. This chain connects TRBV20-1 to TRBJ2-1, with 8 bases lining up with TRBD2. J gave up 9 bases and V 7 bases, and 11 bases lay outside the gene matches. Germline CDR1 is DFQATT and CDR2 is SNEGSKA (reference sequence). The CDR3 runs 13 residues.

This clonotype has at least ten counts. The chain links TRBV15 to TRBJ1-1; D ambiguous. The CDR3 covers 14 residues. Between the trimmed V and J ends, which lost 0 bases and 2 bases, there was a span of 7 bases. The germline V gene has CDR1 LNHNV and CDR2 YYDKDF (reference sequence). Here the CDR3 reads CATSRDGGNTEAFF. The CDR3 nucleotides are TGTGCCACCAGCAGAGATGGAGGAAACACTGAAGCTTTCTTT.